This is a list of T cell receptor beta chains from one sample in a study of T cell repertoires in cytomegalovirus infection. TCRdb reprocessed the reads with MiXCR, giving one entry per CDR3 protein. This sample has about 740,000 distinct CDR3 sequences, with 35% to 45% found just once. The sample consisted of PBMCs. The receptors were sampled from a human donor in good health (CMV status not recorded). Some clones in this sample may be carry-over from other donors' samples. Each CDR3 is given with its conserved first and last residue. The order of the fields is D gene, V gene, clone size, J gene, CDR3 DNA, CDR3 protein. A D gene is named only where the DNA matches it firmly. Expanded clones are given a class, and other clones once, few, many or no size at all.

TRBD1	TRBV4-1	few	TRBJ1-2	TGCGCCAGCAGCCAAGATCAGGCAGGGGGCTATGGCTACACCTTC	CASSQDQAGGYGYTF
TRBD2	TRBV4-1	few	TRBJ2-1	TGCGCCAGCAGCCAAGAGGCAGGACTAGCGATCGATGAGCAGTTCTTC	CASSQEAGLAIDEQFF
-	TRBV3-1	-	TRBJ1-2	TGTGCCAGCAGCCAGGTTGGACGGGAAAGAGGCTACACCTTC	CASSQVGRERGYTF
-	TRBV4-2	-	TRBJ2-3	TGTGCCAGCAGCCCCCCGACCCGCCTGGACCCCACAGATACGCAGTATTTT	CASSPPTRLDPTDTQYF
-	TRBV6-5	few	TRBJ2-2	TGTGCCAGCAGACGCCAAGGGCGTGGTACCGGGGAGCTGTTTTTT	CASRRQGRGTGELFF
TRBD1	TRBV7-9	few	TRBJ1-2	TGTGCCAGCAGGGGCCGGGACAGGGATCGGTATGGCTACACCTTC	CASRGRDRDRYGYTF
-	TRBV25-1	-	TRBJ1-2	TGTGCCAGCAGTGATTCGGACCTCTATGGCTACACCTTC	CASSDSDLYGYTF
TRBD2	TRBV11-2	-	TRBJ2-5	TGTGCCAGCAGCTTAGATGGGGGGGGGAGACTCCAAGAGACCCAGTACTTC	CASSLDGGGRLQETQYF
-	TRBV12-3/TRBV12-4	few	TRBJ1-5	TGTGCCAGCGACCCCGGCGGGGGCAATCAGCCCCAGCATTTT	CASDPGGGNQPQHF
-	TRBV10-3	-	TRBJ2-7	TGTGCCATCAGTTTTGGTCCGGGACACGGGACCTACGAGCAGTACTTC	CAISFGPGHGTYEQYF
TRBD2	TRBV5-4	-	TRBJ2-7	TGTGCCAGCAGCCCCATAGCGGGAGGGCCGTCCTACGAGCAGTACTTC	CASSPIAGGPSYEQYF
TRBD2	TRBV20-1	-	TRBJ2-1	TGCAGTGCTAGAGACTTAAACGGGACTAGCGGGTACAATGAGCAGTTCTTC	CSARDLNGTSGYNEQFF
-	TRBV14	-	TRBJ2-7	TGTGCCAGCAGCCAAGTAGTGTACTCCCTAGTCACTTACGAGCAGTACTTC	CASSQVVYSLVTYEQYF
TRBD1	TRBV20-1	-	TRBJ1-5	TGCAGTGCGCAGGACAGGGGAGAGCATCAGCCCCAGCATTTT	CSAQDRGEHQPQHF
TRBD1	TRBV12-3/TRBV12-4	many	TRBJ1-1	TGTGCCAGCAGGACAGGGGGGGCAATGAACACTGAAGCTTTCTTT	CASRTGGAMNTEAFF
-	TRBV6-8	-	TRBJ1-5	TGTGCCAGCAGTCGATCGGGGGGAATCTCTCAGCCCCAGCATTTT	CASSRSGGISQPQHF
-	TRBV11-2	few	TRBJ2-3	TGTGCCAGCAGCCCAGCACAGGGAAGATATTCAGATACGCAGTATTTT	CASSPAQGRYSDTQYF
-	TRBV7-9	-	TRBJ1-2	TGTGCCAGCAGCCTTTTTGCAGGGATGGACTATGGCTACACCTTC	CASSLFAGMDYGYTF